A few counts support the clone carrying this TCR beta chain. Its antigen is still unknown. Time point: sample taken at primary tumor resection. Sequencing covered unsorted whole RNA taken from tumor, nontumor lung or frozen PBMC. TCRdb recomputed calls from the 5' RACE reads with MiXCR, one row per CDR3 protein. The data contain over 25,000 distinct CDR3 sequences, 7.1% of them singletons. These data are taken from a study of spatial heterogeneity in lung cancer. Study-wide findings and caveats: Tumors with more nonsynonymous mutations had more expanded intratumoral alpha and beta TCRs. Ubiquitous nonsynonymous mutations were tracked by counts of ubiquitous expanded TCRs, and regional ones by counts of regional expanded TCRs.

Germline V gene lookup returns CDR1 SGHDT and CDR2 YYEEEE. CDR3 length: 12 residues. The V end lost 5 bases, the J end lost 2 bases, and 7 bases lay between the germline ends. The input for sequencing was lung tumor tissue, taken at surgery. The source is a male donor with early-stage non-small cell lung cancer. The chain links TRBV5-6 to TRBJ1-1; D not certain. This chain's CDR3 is CASSSINTEAFF. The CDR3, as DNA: TGTGCCAGCAGTTCGATCAACACTGAAGCTTTCTTT.